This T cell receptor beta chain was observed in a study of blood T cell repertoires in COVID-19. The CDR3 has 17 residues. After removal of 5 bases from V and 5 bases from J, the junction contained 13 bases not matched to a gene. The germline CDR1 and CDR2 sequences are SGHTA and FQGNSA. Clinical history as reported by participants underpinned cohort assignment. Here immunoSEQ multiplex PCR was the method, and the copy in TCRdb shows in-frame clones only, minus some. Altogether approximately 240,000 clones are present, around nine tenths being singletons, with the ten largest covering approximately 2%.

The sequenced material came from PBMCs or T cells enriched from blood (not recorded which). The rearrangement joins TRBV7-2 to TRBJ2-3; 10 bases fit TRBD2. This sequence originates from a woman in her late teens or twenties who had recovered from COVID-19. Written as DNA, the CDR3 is TGTGCCAGCAGCGCCCGACTAGCGGGTAAGGGAGTAGATACGCAGTATTTT. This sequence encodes CASSARLAGKGVDTQYF. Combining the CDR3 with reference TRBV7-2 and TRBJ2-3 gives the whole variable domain GAGVSQSPSNKVTEKGKDVELRCDPISGHTALYWYRQSLGQGLEFLIYFQGNSAPDKSGLPSDRFSAERTGGSVSTLTIQRTQQEDSAVYLCASSARLAGKGVDTQYFGPGTRLTVL.